The clone carrying this TCR beta chain was seen a handful of times. The antigen remains undetermined. Starting material of 450 to 550 ng total RNA yielded TCR beta cDNA via a constant-region primer. Each TCR beta library was derived from three nested multiplex PCR rounds that employed slightly modified ARM-PCR. In the first two PCR rounds, TRBV1-TRBV30 forward primers were paired with a C-beta reverse primer, and each round lasted approximately 10 cycles. MiXCR was run by TCRdb on the multiplex PCR reads, yielding one entry per CDR3 protein. The table has about 310,000 distinct CDR3 sequences, 50% to 75% seen once. The sample is drawn from a study of tumor-infiltrating lymphocytes in primary liver carcinoma. At the level of the study: Surgical resection was the treatment these patients received for primary liver carcinoma. Aged between 30 and 69 years, the patients were men and women. Study-wide findings and caveats: Top-250-clone fractions were significantly higher in tumors than in blood (p = 0.039). Less overlap was seen in tumor-adjacent and tumor-blood pairs than in tumor region pairs.

Trimming pared 1 base from V and 13 bases from J, leaving 14 bases between. Germline V CDR1 and CDR2: SGHVS, FQNEAQ. This CDR3 spans 12 amino acids. Unsorted whole blood yielded blood RNA, and germline DNA was extracted as well. Sample: peripheral blood. This receptor was identified in a woman in her 30s with primary liver carcinoma and hepatitis B virus infection. This sequence joins TRBV7-8 and TRBJ2-7; D is unresolved. This chain's CDR3 is CASSLDRVTVYF. The CDR3 coding sequence is TGTGCCAGCAGCTTAGATAGGGTGACGGTATACTTC.